The 7 T cell receptor beta chains presented below share a single source sample, sequenced in a study of T cells in women clearing cervical HPV infection. The method was immunoSEQ multiplex PCR; TCRdb's version includes in-frame clones alone and lacks a portion of them. This sample's table reports 30,000 to 35,000 clones. Specimen: blood buffy coat. The source is a woman aged 18 to 75 with a cervical HPV16 infection that either progressed to CIN3+ or cleared (not recorded which).

Concerning this clone: The read finishes 3 residues shy of the CDR3 end, and the germline J gene is used to complete it. V usage is TRBV2 and J usage is TRBJ1-5; D unclear. This CDR3 is 16 amino acids long. The germline CDR1 and CDR2 sequences are SNHLY and FYNNEI. CDR3 in amino acids: CASSEGSGANTDPQHF. Partial CDR3 DNA: TGTGCCAGCAGTGAAGGGAGCGGTGCTAACACAGATCCC.

Concerning this clone itself: The CDR3 end falls 3 residues outside the read, so it is completed with the germline J gene. This sample also contains other DNA sequences that code for the same CDR3. The J gene is TRBJ2-3, the V gene TRBV7-2; D uncertain. Germline V gene sequence: CDR1 SGHTA, CDR2 FQGNSA. The CDR3 contains 15 residues. CDR3 sequence: CASRYAEAHQETQYF. CDR3 DNA (partial): TGTGCCAGCCGTTATGCGGAAGCGCACCAAGAGACG.

For this clone: The CDR3 end falls 3 residues outside the read, so it is completed with the germline J gene. The V call is TRBV20-1, the J call TRBJ2-7; tentative D call: TRBD1 (6 bases). This CDR3 is 12 amino acids long. The V end lost 6 bases, the J end lost 2 bases, and 11 bases lay between the germline ends. Germline assignment: CDR1 DFQATT and CDR2 SNEGSKA (reference sequence). The CDR3 sequence is CSASGQTYEQYF. CDR3 DNA (partial): TGCAGTGCCTCGGGACAAACCTACGAG.

In the case of this clone: The CDR3 end is not reached by the read, which stops 3 residues before it; the germline J gene fills it in. The chain joins TRBV27 to TRBJ2-1; 8 bases agree with TRBD1. CDR1 is MNHEY and CDR2 is SMNVEV in the germline V gene (reference sequence). The CDR3 totals 15 residues. V shed 6 bases, J shed 5 bases, and the junction held 9 bases outside the gene matches. CDR3 DNA, as far as it was read: TGTGCCAGCAGCCCAGACAGGGGCCCCCACAATGAG. Translated: CASSPDRGPHNE. The whole CDR3 protein is CASSPDRGPHNEQFF.

Remarks on this clone: At one of its ends the junction is not consistent with the germline gene, which may arise from a read error. The missing CDR3 end, 3 residues past where the read stops, is filled in from the germline J gene. This chain uses TRBV4-2 with TRBJ2-2, with 7 bases matching TRBD1. The CDR3 is 15 residues long. Per the germline V gene, CDR1 is LGHNA and CDR2 is YNFKEQ. The CDR3 DNA, read in part, is TGCGCCAGCAGCCAAGAACAGGGGTACAGCGGGGAG. Protein: CASSQEQGYSGE. The whole CDR3 sequence reads CASSQEQGYSGELFF.

Turning to this clone: The missing CDR3 end, 3 residues past where the read stops, is filled in from the germline J gene. The chain couples TRBV7-9 to TRBJ1-2; D possibly corresponds to TRBD1 (5 bases). Germline CDR1 reads SEHNR; CDR2 reads FQNEAQ (reference sequence). The CDR3 runs to 14 residues. The CDR3 is CASSRSGTSDTYTF. The covered CDR3 bases are TGTGCCAGCAGCAGATCCGGGACTTCAGATACC.

CDR3 residues: CASSRGGSGEAFF. The DNA read from the CDR3 is TGTGCCAGCAGCCGGGGGGGGTCAGGTGAA. The genes are TRBV7-6 and TRBJ1-1; D possibly corresponds to TRBD1 (5 bases). From the germline J gene comes the end of the CDR3, since the read stops 3 residues before it. Germline CDR1 and CDR2: SGHVS and FNYEAQ. This CDR3 has 13 residues. V dropped 5 bases and J dropped 7 bases, with 14 bases sitting between them.